These 5 T cell receptor beta chains came from one sample sequenced in a study of T cells in localized non-small cell lung cancer. This table comes from immunoSEQ multiplex PCR, and its TCRdb copy is limited to in-frame clones, with some not included. This sample has around 41,000 clones, with about 86% found just once. The starting material was peripheral blood, obtained before any cancer treatment. The receptors come from a woman aged 18 to 55 with stage III lung adenocarcinoma.

This clone was counted a single time. CDR3 in amino acids: CASSGPSGANEQFF. CDR3 bases: TGTGCCAGCAGCGGACCCTCCGGCGCCAATGAGCAGTTCTTC. This rearrangement joins TRBV7-3 to TRBJ2-1; D is unresolved. In germline, CDR1 is SGHTA, CDR2 FQGTGA. V gave up 5 bases and J gave up 6 bases, with 14 bases separating them. This CDR3 region has 14 residues. The full variable domain, completed using reference TRBV7-3 and TRBJ2-1, is GAGVSQTPSNKVTEKGKYVELRCDPISGHTALYWYRQSLGQGPEFLIYFQGTGAADDSGLPNDRFFAVRPEGSVSTLKIQRTERGDSAVYLCASSGPSGANEQFFGPGTRLTVL.

The rearrangement joins TRBV5-1 to TRBJ2-7; D uncertain. The V end lost 2 bases, the J end lost 2 bases, and 8 bases lay between the germline ends. The germline V gene has CDR1 SGHRS and CDR2 YFSETQ. The CDR3 is made up of 13 amino acids. The CDR3 loop reads CASSLDTTYEQYF. In DNA form, the CDR3 reads TGCGCCAGCAGCTTAGACACCACCTACGAGCAGTACTTC.

This rearrangement joins TRBV18 to TRBJ2-6; a possible D gene is TRBD2 (5 bases). CDR1 and CDR2 from the germline V gene are KGHSH and LQKENI. V was pared by 6 bases and J by 0 bases, with 9 bases between. This CDR3 spans 15 amino acids. CDR3 region: CASSRDSSGANVLTF. In DNA, the CDR3 is TGTGCCAGCTCTCGGGATTCCTCTGGGGCCAACGTCCTGACTTTC.

V is TRBV7-8 and J is TRBJ1-5; D gene ambiguous. Germline V gene data show CDR1 as SGHVS and CDR2 as FQNEAQ. CDR3 length: 12 residues. The germline V and J ends were trimmed by 0 bases and 7 bases, with 4 bases remaining between them. This CDR3 is CASSLAKQPQHF. The CDR3 nucleotides read TGTGCCAGCAGCTTAGCAAAGCAGCCCCAGCATTTT.

This clone has a single count. V gene TRBV4-1 combines with J gene TRBJ2-3; possibly TRBD1 for D (5 bases). Germline-derived CDR1 and CDR2 are MGHRA and YSYEKL. V shed 3 bases and J shed 11 bases, with 12 bases lying between them. The CDR3 runs to 12 residues. CDR3 DNA sequence: TGCGCCAGCAGCCAGTCGCAGGGCAGGCAGTATTTT. This codes for CASSQSQGRQYF.